A single sample is the source of the 13 T cell receptor beta chains below, sequenced in a study of control samples from healthy donors and cancer patients. Assay used: immunoSEQ multiplex PCR; TCRdb lists only in-frame clones, some missing. Of about 190,000 clones in the sample, over 80% were seen once. Sequences were obtained from blood. Receptor source: a man aged 25-45 years in good health.

The chain joins TRBV11-2 to TRBJ1-3; D is possibly TRBD1 (6 bases). Germline V CDR1 and CDR2: SGHAT, FQNNGV. The CDR3 spans 15 residues. Trimming stripped 5 bases from V and 5 bases from J, with 16 bases between. CDR3 amino acids: CASSISTGNRNTIYF. CDR3 coding DNA: TGTGCCAGCAGCATATCCACAGGGAACAGAAACACCATATATTTT.

The chain has TRBV19 and TRBJ1-1, with TRBD1 identical over 8 bases. The length of the CDR3 is 15 residues. The V segment lost 6 bases and the J segment 0 bases; nucleotides outside the gene matches: 6. Germline values: CDR1 LNHDA, CDR2 SQIVND (reference sequence). CDR3 DNA sequence: TGTGCCAGTAGCAGGACAGGGCAAATGAACACTGAAGCTTTCTTT. Translation: CASSRTGQMNTEAFF.

V gene TRBV18 combines with J gene TRBJ2-3, with a tentative D call TRBD2 (5 bases). V lost 2 bases to trimming and J lost 6 bases, with 12 bases between them. In germline, CDR1 is KGHSH, CDR2 LQKENI. The CDR3 loop spans 14 amino acids. CDR3 sequence (DNA): TGTGCCAGCTCACCAACGGGGTCCCGGGATACGCAGTATTTT. Encoded protein: CASSPTGSRDTQYF.

This chain uses TRBV7-9 with TRBJ2-1; D is uncertain. Germline loops: CDR1 SEHNR, CDR2 FQNEAQ (reference sequence). The V and J ends lost 5 bases and 0 bases respectively, with 14 bases between them. The CDR3 is 16 amino acids. The CDR3: CASSPPTSSSYNEQFF. In DNA, the CDR3 is TGTGCCAGCAGCCCACCTACTTCGAGCTCCTACAATGAGCAGTTCTTC.

V and J are TRBV9 and TRBJ2-6; tentative D call: TRBD1 (6 bases). The CDR3 covers 16 residues. Trimming left V 0 bases short and J 1 base short, with 8 bases between. CDR1 and CDR2 (germline): SGDLS, YYNGEE. The CDR3 nucleotides are TGTGCCAGCAGCGTAGACAGGGTATCTGGGGCCAACGTCCTGACTTTC. Its translation is CASSVDRVSGANVLTF.

This clone has only one observation. V is TRBV28 and J is TRBJ2-7; D may correspond to TRBD1 or TRBD2 (5 bases each). Trimming took off 5 bases at V and 2 bases at J, with 16 bases between the two ends. CDR3 length: 15 amino acids. CDR1 is MDHEN, CDR2 SYDVKM, per germline. This chain's CDR3 is CASSPPGTAPYEQYF. CDR3 nucleotides: TGTGCCAGCAGTCCCCCCGGGACGGCCCCCTACGAGCAGTACTTC.

The chain links TRBV14 to TRBJ1-1; no reliable D call. The germline V and J ends were trimmed by 0 bases and 7 bases, with 9 bases remaining between them. This CDR3 comprises 13 residues. Germline V lookup: CDR1 SGHDN, CDR2 FVKESK. The CDR3, as DNA: TGTGCCAGCAGCCAAGATTTGGCCAGTGAAGCTTTCTTT. It is translated as CASSQDLASEAFF.

The chain couples TRBV9 to TRBJ2-2; maybe TRBD1 (6 bases). This CDR3 region has 15 residues. Germline CDR1 and CDR2: SGDLS and YYNGEE. Trimming removed 4 bases from V and 10 bases from J, with 20 bases in between. DNA for the CDR3: TGTGCCAGCAGCACCCATACAGGGTTCAACGAGGAGCTGTTTTTT. Residues: CASSTHTGFNEELFF.

The chain recombines TRBV7-8 with TRBJ1-6; no reliable D call. V was cut by 5 bases and J by 7 bases, with 18 bases left in between. CDR1 SGHVS and CDR2 FQNEAQ come from the germline V gene. CDR3 length: 16 amino acids. The CDR3: CASSRVFGVQNSPLHF. The DNA of the CDR3 is TGTGCCAGCAGCCGAGTGTTCGGGGTCCAAAATTCACCCCTCCACTTT.

This chain joins TRBV4-2 and TRBJ1-4, with D unclear. CDR3 length: 16 amino acids. V lost 2 bases and J lost 0, with 10 bases in between. The germline V gene encodes CDR1 LGHNA and CDR2 YNFKEQ. The CDR3 DNA follows: TGTGCCAGCAGCCAATCGGAGGTTGCAACTAATGAAAAACTGTTTTTT. Protein sequence: CASSQSEVATNEKLFF.

The rearrangement links TRBV5-6 to TRBJ1-2; D gene ambiguous. V shed 2 bases and J shed 0 bases, with 11 bases lying between them. The CDR3 loop spans 15 amino acids. Germline V gene lookup returns CDR1 SGHDT and CDR2 YYEEEE. In DNA, the CDR3 is TGTGCCAGCAGCTTTTTCGACCGCCCTAACTATGGCTACACCTTC. It specifies CASSFFDRPNYGYTF.

This clone was seen only a few times. The chain links TRBV4-1 to TRBJ1-5; TRBD1 is a possible D gene (6 bases). This CDR3 is 18 amino acids long. V was trimmed by 2 bases and J by 2 bases, leaving 19 bases between them. The V gene's germline CDR1 is MGHRA and CDR2 YSYEKL. The CDR3 here is CASSQYHREGGGNQPQHF. CDR3 bases: TGCGCCAGCAGCCAATATCACAGGGAGGGTGGGGGCAATCAGCCCCAGCATTTT.

V and J are TRBV2 and TRBJ1-5; 7 nucleotides agree with TRBD1. Germline V gene sequence: CDR1 SNHLY, CDR2 FYNNEI. V trimming: 5 bases; J trimming: 4 bases; junction bases outside the gene matches: 5. The CDR3 runs to 14 residues. The DNA of the CDR3 is TGTGCCAGCAGTACCGACAGGGTTAATCAGCCCCAGCATTTT. This sequence encodes CASSTDRVNQPQHF.